This TCR beta chain was recovered during a study of shared clonotypes between healthy human individuals. Some clones are missing from TCRdb's copy, which holds only in-frame ones; the method was immunoSEQ multiplex PCR. Of 550,000 to 750,000 clones listed, nearly 97% are singletons. Germline assignment: CDR1 SGHAT and CDR2 FQNNGV. Deletions cut 1 base from V and 5 bases from J, with 14 bases between. The CDR3 is 16 residues long. As defined, naive CD8 cells were CD45RO-negative and positively selected for CCR7, with terminally differentiated effector memory CD45RA+ cells excluded. Donors had no recently reported acute infections or vaccinations and were HIV-negative.

V gene TRBV11-2 combines with J gene TRBJ2-2; no clear D gene. This receptor was taken from a woman under 40 in good health. The sample consisted of naive CD8+ T cells sorted from blood. CDR3 in DNA: TGTGCCAGCAGCTTAGTTTTTGGGCGATCTACCGGGGAGCTGTTTTTT. This sequence encodes CASSLVFGRSTGELFF.